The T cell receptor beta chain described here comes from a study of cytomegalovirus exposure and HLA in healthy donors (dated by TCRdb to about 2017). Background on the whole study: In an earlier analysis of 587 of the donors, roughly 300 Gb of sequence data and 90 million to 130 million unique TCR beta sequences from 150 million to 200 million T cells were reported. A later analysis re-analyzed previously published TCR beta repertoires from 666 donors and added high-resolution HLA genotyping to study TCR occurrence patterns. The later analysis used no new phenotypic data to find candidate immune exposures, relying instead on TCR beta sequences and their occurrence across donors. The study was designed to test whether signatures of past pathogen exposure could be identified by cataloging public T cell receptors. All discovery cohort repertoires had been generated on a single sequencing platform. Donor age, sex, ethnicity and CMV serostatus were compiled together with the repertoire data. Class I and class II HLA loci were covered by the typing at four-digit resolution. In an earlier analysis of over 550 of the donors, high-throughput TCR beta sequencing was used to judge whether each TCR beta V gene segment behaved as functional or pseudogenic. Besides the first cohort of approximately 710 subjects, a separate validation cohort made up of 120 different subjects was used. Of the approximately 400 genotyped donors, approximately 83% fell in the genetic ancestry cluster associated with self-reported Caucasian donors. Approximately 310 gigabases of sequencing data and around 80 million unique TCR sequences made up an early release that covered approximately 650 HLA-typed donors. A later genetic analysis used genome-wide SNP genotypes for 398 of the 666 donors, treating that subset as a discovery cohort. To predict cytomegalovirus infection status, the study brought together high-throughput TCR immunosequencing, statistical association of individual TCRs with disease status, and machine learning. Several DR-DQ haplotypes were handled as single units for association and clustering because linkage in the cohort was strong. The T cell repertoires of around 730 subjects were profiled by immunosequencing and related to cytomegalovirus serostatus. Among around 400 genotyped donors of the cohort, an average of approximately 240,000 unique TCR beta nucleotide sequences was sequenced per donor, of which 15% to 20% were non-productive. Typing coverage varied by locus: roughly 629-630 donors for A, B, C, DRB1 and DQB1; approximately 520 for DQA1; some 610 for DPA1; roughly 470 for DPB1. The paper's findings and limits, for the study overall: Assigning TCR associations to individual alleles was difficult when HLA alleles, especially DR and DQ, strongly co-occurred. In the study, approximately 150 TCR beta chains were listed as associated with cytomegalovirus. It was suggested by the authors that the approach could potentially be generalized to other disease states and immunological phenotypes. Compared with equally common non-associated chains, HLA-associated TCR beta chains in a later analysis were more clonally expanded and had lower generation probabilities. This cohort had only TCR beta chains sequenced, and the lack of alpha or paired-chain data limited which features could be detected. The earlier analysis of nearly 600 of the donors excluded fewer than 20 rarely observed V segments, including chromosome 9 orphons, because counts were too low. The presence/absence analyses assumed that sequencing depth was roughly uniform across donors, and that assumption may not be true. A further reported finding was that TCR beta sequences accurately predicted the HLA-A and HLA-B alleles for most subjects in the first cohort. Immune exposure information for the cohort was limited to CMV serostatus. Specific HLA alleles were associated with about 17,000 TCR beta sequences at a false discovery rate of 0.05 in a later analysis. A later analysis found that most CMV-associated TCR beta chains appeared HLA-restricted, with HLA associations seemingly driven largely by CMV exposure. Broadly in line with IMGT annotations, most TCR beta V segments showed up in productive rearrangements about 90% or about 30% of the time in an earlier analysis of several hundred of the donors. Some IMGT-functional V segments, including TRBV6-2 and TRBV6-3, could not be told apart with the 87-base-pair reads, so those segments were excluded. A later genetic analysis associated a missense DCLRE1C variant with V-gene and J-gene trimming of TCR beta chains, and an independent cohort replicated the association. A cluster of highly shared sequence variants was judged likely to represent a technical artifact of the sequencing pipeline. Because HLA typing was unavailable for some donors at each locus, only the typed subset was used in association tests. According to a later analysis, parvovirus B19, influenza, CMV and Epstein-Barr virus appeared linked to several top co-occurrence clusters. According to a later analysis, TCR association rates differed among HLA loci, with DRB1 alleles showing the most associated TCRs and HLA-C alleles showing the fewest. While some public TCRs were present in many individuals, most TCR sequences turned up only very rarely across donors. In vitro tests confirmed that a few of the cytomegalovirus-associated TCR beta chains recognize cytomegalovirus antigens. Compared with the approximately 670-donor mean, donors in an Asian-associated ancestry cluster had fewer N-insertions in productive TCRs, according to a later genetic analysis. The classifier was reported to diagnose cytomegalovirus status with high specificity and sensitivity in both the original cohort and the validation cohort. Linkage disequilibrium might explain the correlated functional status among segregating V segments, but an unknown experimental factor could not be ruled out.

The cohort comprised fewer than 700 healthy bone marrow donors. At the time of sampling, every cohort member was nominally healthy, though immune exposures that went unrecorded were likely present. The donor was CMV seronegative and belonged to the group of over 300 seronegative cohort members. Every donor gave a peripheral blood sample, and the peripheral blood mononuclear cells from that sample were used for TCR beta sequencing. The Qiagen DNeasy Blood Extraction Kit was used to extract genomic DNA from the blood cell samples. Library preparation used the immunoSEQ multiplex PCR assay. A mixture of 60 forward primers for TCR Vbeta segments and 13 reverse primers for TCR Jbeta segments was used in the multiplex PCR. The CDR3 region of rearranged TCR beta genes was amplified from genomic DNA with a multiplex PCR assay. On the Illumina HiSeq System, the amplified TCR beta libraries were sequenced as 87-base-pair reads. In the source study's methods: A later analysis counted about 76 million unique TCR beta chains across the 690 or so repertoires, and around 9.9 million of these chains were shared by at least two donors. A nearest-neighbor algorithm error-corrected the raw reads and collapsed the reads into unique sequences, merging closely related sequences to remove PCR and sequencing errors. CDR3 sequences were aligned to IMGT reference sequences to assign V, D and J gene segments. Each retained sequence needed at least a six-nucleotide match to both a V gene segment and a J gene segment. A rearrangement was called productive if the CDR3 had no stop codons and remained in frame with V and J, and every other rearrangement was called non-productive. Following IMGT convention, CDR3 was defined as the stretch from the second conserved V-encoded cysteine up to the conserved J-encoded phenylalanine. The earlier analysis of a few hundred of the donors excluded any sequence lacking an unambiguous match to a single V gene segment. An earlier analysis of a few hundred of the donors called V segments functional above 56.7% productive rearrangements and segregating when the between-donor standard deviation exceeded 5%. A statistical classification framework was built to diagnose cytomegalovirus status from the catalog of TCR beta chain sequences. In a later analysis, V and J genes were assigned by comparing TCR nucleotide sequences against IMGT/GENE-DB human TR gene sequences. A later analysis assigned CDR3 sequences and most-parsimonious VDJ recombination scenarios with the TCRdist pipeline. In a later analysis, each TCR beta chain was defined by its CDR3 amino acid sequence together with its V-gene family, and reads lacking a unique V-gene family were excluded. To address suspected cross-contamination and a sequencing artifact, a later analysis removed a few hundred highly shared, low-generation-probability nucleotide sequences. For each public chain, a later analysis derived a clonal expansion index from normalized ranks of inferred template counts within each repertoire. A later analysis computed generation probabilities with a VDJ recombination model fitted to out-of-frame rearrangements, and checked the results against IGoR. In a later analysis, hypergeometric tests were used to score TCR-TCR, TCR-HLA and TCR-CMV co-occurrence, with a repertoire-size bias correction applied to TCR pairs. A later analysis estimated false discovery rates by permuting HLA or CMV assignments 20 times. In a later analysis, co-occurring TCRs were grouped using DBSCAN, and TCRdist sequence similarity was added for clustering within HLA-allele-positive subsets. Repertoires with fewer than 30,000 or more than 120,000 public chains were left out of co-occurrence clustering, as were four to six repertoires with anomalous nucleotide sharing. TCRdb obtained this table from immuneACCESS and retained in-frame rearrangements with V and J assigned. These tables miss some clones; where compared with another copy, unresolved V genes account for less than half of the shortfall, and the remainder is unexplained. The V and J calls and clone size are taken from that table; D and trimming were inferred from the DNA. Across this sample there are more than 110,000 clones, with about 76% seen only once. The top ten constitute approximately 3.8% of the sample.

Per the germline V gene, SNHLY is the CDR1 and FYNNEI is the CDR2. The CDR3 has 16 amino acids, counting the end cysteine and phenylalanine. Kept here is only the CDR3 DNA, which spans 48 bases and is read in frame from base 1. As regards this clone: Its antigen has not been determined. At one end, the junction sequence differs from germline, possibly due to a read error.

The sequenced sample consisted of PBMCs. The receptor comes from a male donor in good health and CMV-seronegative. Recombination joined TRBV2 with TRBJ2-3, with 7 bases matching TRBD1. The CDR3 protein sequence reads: CASSEGTVRDTDTQYF. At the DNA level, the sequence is TGTGCCAGCAGCGAAGGGACAGTCCGGGACACAGATACGCAGTATTTT.